This TCR beta chain was retrieved from a study of blood T cell repertoires in COVID-19. Under the authors' procedure: Amplification from reference gene primers served as the basis for estimated nucleated cell counts. TCRdb's copy holds only in-frame clones and misses some; the assay was immunoSEQ multiplex PCR. V, J and clone size were drawn from that table, and D and trimming were deduced from the DNA. The sample records about 170,000 clones, about 90% being singletons. A note on this clone: The identical CDR3 is also encoded by other nucleotide sequences in the sample.

One Seattle source followed patients from active infection through their disease course. The clonotype comes from a man aged 25 to 40 with COVID-19, enrolled during active disease. Input material: peripheral blood.

The CDR3 loop reads CASMEGNSPLHF. The CDR3 DNA follows: TGTGCCAGTATGGAGGGTAATTCACCCCTCCACTTT. V gene TRBV19 combines with J gene TRBJ1-6; D unresolved. V was shortened by 7 bases and J by 6 bases, with 7 bases between the two germline ends. The CDR3 runs 12 residues. Per the germline V gene, CDR1 is LNHDA and CDR2 is SQIVND (reference sequence).